The rows below give T cell receptor beta chains drawn from one sample of a study of T cells in Graves' hyperthyroidism and ophthalmopathy. TCRdb re-analysed the multiplex PCR reads in MiXCR, keeping a single row per CDR3 protein. The repertoire holds about 660,000 distinct CDR3 sequences, with just under 45% as singletons. Sequencing input: peripheral blood or thyroid tissue (not recorded which). The source of these receptors is an adult man with Graves' disease, either hyperthyroidism or ophthalmopathy (not recorded which). CDR3s include the opening cysteine and the closing phenylalanine or tryptophan. Each record gives: CDR3 protein, CDR3 DNA, V gene, J gene, clone size, D gene. The D gene is left open where the match is weak. Rows may omit the clone size; those that give it use once, few, many or a size class.

cdr3_aa: CASRRGGYGYTF; cdr3_nt: TGTGCCAGCAGGCGAGGGGGCTATGGCTACACCTTC; v_call: TRBV2; j_call: TRBJ1-2; clone_size: NA; d_call: NA
cdr3_aa: CASSLVAAGGYTF; cdr3_nt: TGTGCCAGCAGCTTAGTGGCAGCGGGTGGCTACACCTTC; v_call: TRBV7-9; j_call: TRBJ1-2; clone_size: many; d_call: NA
cdr3_aa: CASSLTGSASEKLFF; cdr3_nt: TGTGCCAGCAGCCTAACAGGGTCCGCGAGTGAAAAACTGTTTTTT; v_call: TRBV7-8; j_call: TRBJ1-4; clone_size: NA; d_call: NA
cdr3_aa: CASSLAGWALDEKLFF; cdr3_nt: TGCGCCAGCAGCCTCGCCGGTTGGGCACTGGATGAAAAACTGTTTTTT; v_call: TRBV5-1; j_call: TRBJ1-4; clone_size: NA; d_call: NA
cdr3_aa: CASSQDGGNLPQHF; cdr3_nt: TGTGCCAGCAGCCAAGACGGGGGGAATCTACCCCAGCATTTT; v_call: TRBV7-3; j_call: TRBJ1-5; clone_size: NA; d_call: NA
cdr3_aa: CASSSTRVNEQFF; cdr3_nt: TGTGCCAGCAGCTCAACCAGGGTAAATGAGCAGTTCTTC; v_call: TRBV7-9; j_call: TRBJ2-1; clone_size: NA; d_call: NA
cdr3_aa: CSANGDSGNSPLHF; cdr3_nt: TGCAGTGCTAATGGGGACAGTGGTAATTCACCCCTCCACTTT; v_call: TRBV20-1; j_call: TRBJ1-6; clone_size: many; d_call: TRBD1
cdr3_aa: CASSLGRSRGNTIYF; cdr3_nt: TGTGCCAGCAGCTTAGGCCGTTCGAGGGGAAACACCATATATTTT; v_call: TRBV2; j_call: TRBJ1-3; clone_size: once; d_call: NA
cdr3_aa: CASSLVQGAVTQYF; cdr3_nt: TGTGCCAGCAGCTTAGTGCAGGGGGCCGTGACCCAGTACTTC; v_call: TRBV13; j_call: TRBJ2-5; clone_size: NA; d_call: TRBD1
cdr3_aa: CSVSGLNYGYTF; cdr3_nt: TGCAGCGTCAGTGGCCTAAACTATGGCTACACCTTC; v_call: TRBV29-1; j_call: TRBJ1-2; clone_size: many; d_call: NA
cdr3_aa: CASSSGTGDTEAFF; cdr3_nt: TGTGCCAGCAGTTCCGGGACAGGGGACACTGAAGCTTTCTTT; v_call: TRBV28; j_call: TRBJ1-1; clone_size: few; d_call: TRBD1
cdr3_aa: CSVENRAGTNYGYTF; cdr3_nt: TGCAGCGTTGAAAATCGGGCAGGGACTAACTATGGCTACACCTTC; v_call: TRBV29-1; j_call: TRBJ1-2; clone_size: many; d_call: NA
cdr3_aa: CSASFHLEGQPQHF; cdr3_nt: TGCAGTGCTAGTTTTCATCTAGAGGGTCAGCCCCAGCATTTT; v_call: TRBV20-1; j_call: TRBJ1-5; clone_size: few; d_call: NA
cdr3_aa: CSAQDRGINYGYTF; cdr3_nt: TGCAGCGCCCAAGACAGGGGGATCAACTATGGCTACACCTTC; v_call: TRBV29-1; j_call: TRBJ1-2; clone_size: once; d_call: TRBD1
cdr3_aa: CANRDRAISYEQYF; cdr3_nt: TGTGCCAACCGGGACAGGGCGATATCCTACGAGCAGTACTTC; v_call: TRBV10-3; j_call: TRBJ2-7; clone_size: NA; d_call: TRBD1